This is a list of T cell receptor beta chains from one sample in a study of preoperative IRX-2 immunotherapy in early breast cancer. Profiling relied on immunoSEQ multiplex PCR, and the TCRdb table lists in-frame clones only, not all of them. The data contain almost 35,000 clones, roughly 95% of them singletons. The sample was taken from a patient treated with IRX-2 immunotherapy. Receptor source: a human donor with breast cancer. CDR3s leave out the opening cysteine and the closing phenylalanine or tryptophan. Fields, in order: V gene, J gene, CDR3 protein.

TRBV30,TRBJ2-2,AWSEGTGELF
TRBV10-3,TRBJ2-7,AISEFSYEQY
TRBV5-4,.,ASSFLTSGAYYEQY
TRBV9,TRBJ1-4,ASSVGQGANEKLF
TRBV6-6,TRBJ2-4,ASSYGARDNKNIQY
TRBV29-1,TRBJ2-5,SPVTEGGRDRTETQY
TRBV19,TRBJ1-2,ASTAPHRASGGYT
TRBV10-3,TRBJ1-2,AISRLGGKDNYGYT
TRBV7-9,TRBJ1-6,ASSGTGPAGVH
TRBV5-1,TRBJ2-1,ASSLTSGASYNEQF
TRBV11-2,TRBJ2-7,ASSLDRVTTYEQY
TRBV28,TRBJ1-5,ASSPGTNQPQH
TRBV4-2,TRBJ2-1,ASSQDRLAGGLENEQF
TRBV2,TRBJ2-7,ASSEALGYYEQY
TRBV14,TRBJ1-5,ASSREGVRTGSYSNQPQH
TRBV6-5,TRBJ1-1,ASSAGAVIEAF
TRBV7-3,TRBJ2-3,ASSKPSVDTQY
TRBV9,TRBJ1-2,ASSVAANLNYGYT
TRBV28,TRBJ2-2,ASIAGDTGELF
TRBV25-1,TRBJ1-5,ASSANSNQPQH
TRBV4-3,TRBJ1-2,ASSQAWGDGYGYT
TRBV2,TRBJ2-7,ASSLPLTGAVIKYEQY
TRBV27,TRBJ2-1,ASSLFAGNYNEQF
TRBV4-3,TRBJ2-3,ASSPSRTDTQY
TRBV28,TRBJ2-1,ASSLDPNGYNEQF
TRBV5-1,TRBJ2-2,ASSPWTGVTGELF
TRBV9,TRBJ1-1,ASSVRDRENTEAF
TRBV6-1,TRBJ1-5,ASRDLGVGVQPQH
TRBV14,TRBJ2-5,ASSQERRRETQY
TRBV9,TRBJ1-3,ASSPLVTTKNSGNTIY
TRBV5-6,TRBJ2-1,ASSLVSVARRVIFSEQF
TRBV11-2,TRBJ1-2,ASSLDRGGVAYGYT
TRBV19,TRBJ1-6,ASSNGGQINSPLH
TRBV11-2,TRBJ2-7,ASSLAGAYEQY
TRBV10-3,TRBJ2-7,AISESASGSIYEQY
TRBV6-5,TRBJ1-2,ASSYSLSGSNYGYT
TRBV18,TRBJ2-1,ASSPRSTSGVDNEQF
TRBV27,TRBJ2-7,ASSLTPRVAYEQY
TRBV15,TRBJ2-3,ALGSTDTQY
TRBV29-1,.,SVEVLRDRGFTTYEQY
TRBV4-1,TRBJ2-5,ASSQGYSGEKGQETQY
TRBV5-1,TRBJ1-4,ASSLEPGGEKLF
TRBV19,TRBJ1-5,ASSPVPNQPQH
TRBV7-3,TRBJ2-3,ASSSYPSLGKDTQY
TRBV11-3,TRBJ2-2,ASSSLGGELF
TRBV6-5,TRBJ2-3,ASSYALRGADTQY
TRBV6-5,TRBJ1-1,ASSSPGQGPDTEAF
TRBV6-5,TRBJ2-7,ASIGTAYEQY
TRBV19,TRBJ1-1,ASSFRQETPRTEAF
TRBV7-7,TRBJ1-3,ASSPRQGRPDSGNTIY
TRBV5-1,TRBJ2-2,ASSQIQTSDIGELF
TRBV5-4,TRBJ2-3,ASSGPEGTDTQY